These 22 T cell receptor beta chains came from one sample sequenced in a study of cytomegalovirus exposure and HLA in healthy donors. The PCR ran on 60 Vbeta and 13 Jbeta primers. The assay was immunoSEQ multiplex PCR, and TCRdb's table has in-frame clones only and misses some. The sample holds 200,000 or so clones, 80% to 85% seen once. The sample taken for sequencing was PBMCs. The origin of the receptors is a woman under 30 in good health and CMV-seropositive.

The chain couples TRBV27 to TRBJ2-7; unclear D gene. With 8 bases removed from V and 0 bases from J, the gap between germline ends came to 11 bases. The CDR3 covers 13 residues. Germline CDR1 reads MNHEY; CDR2 reads SMNVEV (reference sequence). The CDR3 spells CASHLANSYEQYF. CDR3 in DNA: TGTGCCAGCCACTTAGCCAACTCCTACGAGCAGTACTTC.

The CDR3 is CASSARGGTSTDTQYF. CDR3 in DNA: TGTGCCAGCAGCGCAAGGGGGGGAACTAGCACAGATACGCAGTATTTT. The rearrangement joins TRBV9 to TRBJ2-3; a possible D gene is TRBD2 (7 bases). The CDR3 has 16 amino acids. The germline V gene has CDR1 SGDLS and CDR2 YYNGEE. V lost 3 bases and J lost 0, with 14 bases in between.

The table lists this clone with a count of one. A junction end diverges from the germline sequence, so it may reflect a read error. The chain links TRBV13 to TRBJ1-2; TRBD1 agrees at 10 bases. CDR1 is PRHDT, CDR2 FYEKMQ, per germline (reference sequence). CDR3 size: 14 residues. The CDR3 nucleotides read TGTGCCAGCAGCTTAGGGGGGACAGGGGCCGACCTTTTCTTC. It yields the protein CASSLGGTGADLFF.

J is TRBJ1-2 and V is TRBV19; TRBD1 aligns across 7 bases. CDR1 is LNHDA and CDR2 is SQIVND in the germline V gene (reference sequence). The CDR3 loop spans 14 amino acids. V was pared by 7 bases and J by 3 bases, with 8 bases of the junction left unmatched. The CDR3 coding sequence is TGTGCCAGTAAACTCCTCGGACAGGACTATGGCTACACCTTC. Amino acids: CASKLLGQDYGYTF. The full variable domain, its missing parts supplied by reference TRBV19 and TRBJ1-2, is DGGITQSPKYLFRKEGQNVTLSCEQNLNHDAMYWYRQDPGQGLRLIYYSQIVNDFQKGDIAEGYSVSREKKESFPLTVTSAQKNPTAFYLCASKLLGQDYGYTFGSGTRLTVV.

This clone was seen a few times. The chain carries TRBV11-2 and TRBJ2-1, with 13 nucleotides matching TRBD2. Germline V gene lookup returns CDR1 SGHAT and CDR2 FQNNGV. The V gene end was trimmed by 4 bases and the J gene end by 9 bases; junction bases not matched to a gene: 9. The CDR3 is 16 residues long. This chain's CDR3 is CASSYSGTSGVGEQFF. The CDR3 bases are TGTGCCAGCAGCTATTCCGGGACTAGCGGGGTCGGTGAGCAGTTCTTC.

The rearrangement uses TRBV9 and TRBJ2-3; TRBD2 is a possible D gene (5 bases). CDR3 length: 16 amino acids. Trimming shortened V by 4 bases and J by 5 bases, and 20 bases separated the two germline ends. Germline assignment: CDR1 SGDLS and CDR2 YYNGEE. CDR3 DNA sequence: TGTGCCAGCAGCCCCTATACTAGTCTCTCTTTAGATACGCAGTATTTT. This sequence encodes CASSPYTSLSLDTQYF.

V and J are TRBV13 and TRBJ1-5; D perhaps matches TRBD1 (6 bases). V was shortened by 3 bases and J by 4 bases, with 7 bases between the two germline ends. The CDR3 is 13 residues long. The germline gives CDR1 PRHDT, CDR2 FYEKMQ (reference sequence). CDR3 DNA sequence: TGTGCCAGCAGCTTCACAGGGAATCAGCCCCAGCATTTT. This encodes CASSFTGNQPQHF.

V is TRBV11-3 and J is TRBJ2-1; 9 nucleotides match TRBD1. V dropped 5 bases and J dropped 14; count of bases not matched to a gene: 4. The CDR3 is 11 amino acids. Germline V CDR1 and CDR2: SGHNT, YENEEA. CDR3: CASSQGQGEFF. DNA for the CDR3: TGTGCCAGCAGCCAGGGACAGGGCGAGTTCTTC.

This clone was seen a single time. V and J are TRBV6-6 and TRBJ1-2; a possible D gene is TRBD1 (6 bases). Looked up from germline, CDR1 is MNHNY and CDR2 is SVGAGI (reference sequence). CDR3 length: 13 amino acids. Trimming cost V 9 bases and J 6 bases, with 17 bases left between them. Here the CDR3 DNA reads TGTGCCAGTACCCCGGGCAGGGGTGATGGCTACACCTTC. Amino acids: CASTPGRGDGYTF.

V is TRBV6-5 and J is TRBJ2-1, with 7 bases lining up with TRBD1. V lost 10 bases, J lost 8 bases, and 11 bases stayed unmatched. CDR3 size: 13 residues. Germline values: CDR1 MNHEY, CDR2 SVGAGI. The CDR3 protein is CATIQGSSHEQFF. The CDR3 DNA sequence: TGTGCCACCATACAGGGGAGTAGCCATGAGCAGTTCTTC.

The V call is TRBV19, the J call TRBJ2-2; TRBD1 might be the D (5 bases). Trimming took 4 bases from V and 7 from J, leaving 19 bases between them. The germline gives CDR1 LNHDA, CDR2 SQIVND (reference sequence). The CDR3 is 16 residues long. CDR3 bases: TGTGCCAGTAGTAGGACCAGGGCGTCCGGTCACGGGGAGCTGTTTTTT. Encoded protein: CASSRTRASGHGELFF. Full variable domain (remainder filled in from reference TRBV19 and TRBJ2-2): DGGITQSPKYLFRKEGQNVTLSCEQNLNHDAMYWYRQDPGQGLRLIYYSQIVNDFQKGDIAEGYSVSREKKESFPLTVTSAQKNPTAFYLCASSRTRASGHGELFFGEGSRLTVL.

The J gene is TRBJ1-2, the V gene TRBV29-1; 11 bases agree with TRBD1. The germline CDR1 and CDR2 sequences are SQVTM and ANQGSEA. This CDR3 contains 13 residues. The V and J ends lost 4 bases and 8 bases, in that order; junction bases with no gene match: 6. CDR3 sequence: CSVGGQGAGGYTF. DNA for the CDR3: TGCAGCGTTGGAGGACAGGGGGCAGGGGGCTACACCTTC. Full variable domain (outside the CDR3, taken from reference TRBV29-1 and TRBJ1-2): SAVISQKPSRDICQRGTSLTIQCQVDSQVTMMFWYRQQPGQSLTLIATANQGSEATYESGFVIDKFPISRPNLTFSTLTVSNMSPEDSSIYLCSVGGQGAGGYTFGSGTRLTVV.

Points on this clone: The CDR3 does not end in the conserved phenylalanine or tryptophan, so this is likely a read error. In DNA, the CDR3 is TGTGCCAGCAGCCGGGGCACTGAAGCTTTCCTT. It specifies CASSRGTEAFL. The chain uses TRBV4-2 and TRBJ1-1; the D is unclear. Looked up from germline, CDR1 is LGHNA and CDR2 is YNFKEQ. Trimming left V 4 bases short and J 4 bases short, with 4 bases between. The CDR3 is 11 amino acids.

This chain links TRBV6-4 with TRBJ2-3; 7 bases map to TRBD2. The CDR3 runs to 14 residues. Germline lookup yields CDR1 MRHNA and CDR2 SNTAGT. With 2 bases clipped from V and 2 bases from J, the junction kept 1 base outside the gene matches. CDR3: CASSDAGDTDTQYF. CDR3 bases: TGTGCCAGCAGTGACGCGGGAGACACAGATACGCAGTATTTT.

V gene TRBV4-2 combines with J gene TRBJ1-5; D uncertain. CDR1 LGHNA and CDR2 YNFKEQ come from the germline V gene. This CDR3 contains 18 residues. V gave up 0 bases and J gave up 0 bases, with 15 bases separating them. This CDR3 reads CASSQDPRDSRSNQPQHF. CDR3 DNA sequence: TGTGCCAGCAGCCAAGATCCCCGCGACTCACGTAGCAATCAGCCCCAGCATTTT.

This chain joins TRBV6-1 and TRBJ1-2; no clear D. There are 14 residues in the CDR3. The ends were cut back, 4 bases at V and 9 bases at J, with 18 bases in the middle. The germline V gene encodes CDR1 MNHNS and CDR2 SASEGT. CDR3 sequence: CASSANAFGTRYTF. The CDR3 DNA reads TGTGCCAGCAGTGCGAACGCTTTTGGCACCCGCTACACCTTC.

The rearrangement uses TRBV6-1 and TRBJ2-1; 8 bases line up with TRBD1. Germline CDR1 and CDR2: MNHNS and SASEGT. CDR3 length: 15 residues. J was trimmed by 4 bases and V by 6 bases; bases with no gene match: 8. This CDR3 reads CASSRGTGGYNEQFF. CDR3 DNA: TGTGCCAGCAGCCGCGGGACAGGTGGATACAATGAGCAGTTCTTC.

J is TRBJ2-7 and V is TRBV2, with 7 bases lining up with TRBD1. Germline CDR1 and CDR2: SNHLY and FYNNEI. With 6 bases clipped from V and 4 bases from J, the junction kept 9 bases outside the gene matches. There are 14 residues in the CDR3. CDR3 sequence (DNA): TGTGCCAGCAGAGGGGGCACCCGAGGGTACGAGCAGTACTTC. Encoded protein: CASRGGTRGYEQYF. The variable domain in full, with the rest retrieved from reference TRBV2 and TRBJ2-7, is EPEVTQTPSHQVTQMGQEVILRCVPISNHLYFYWYRQILGQKVEFLVSFYNNEISEKSEIFDDQFSVERPDGSNFTLKIRSTKLEDSAMYFCASRGGTRGYEQYFGPGTRLTVT.

This clone was recorded a few times. The chain is built from TRBV2 and TRBJ1-1, with D unresolved. Germline CDR1 is SNHLY and CDR2 is FYNNEI. The germline V and J ends were trimmed by 2 bases and 0 bases, with 13 bases remaining between them. This CDR3 is built from 16 residues. This chain's CDR3 is CASSEPLTALNTEAFF. In nucleotides, the CDR3 is TGTGCCAGCAGTGAACCTCTTACAGCTTTGAACACTGAAGCTTTCTTT.

The chain employs TRBV5-6 and TRBJ1-1; D gene ambiguous. This CDR3 contains 14 residues. Germline V CDR1 and CDR2: SGHDT, YYEEEE. Trimming left V 4 bases short and J 5 bases short, with 15 bases between. For the CDR3, the DNA is TGTGCCAGCAGCCTGGGCGGGGTTGGGACTGAAGCTTTCTTT. Its protein product is CASSLGGVGTEAFF.

This clone was counted a single time. This chain links TRBV5-1 with TRBJ2-7; maybe TRBD2 (6 bases). From germline, CDR1 is SGHRS and CDR2 YFSETQ. CDR3 size: 15 residues. V was clipped by 0 bases and J by 1 base, with 11 bases between them. DNA of the CDR3: TGCGCCAGCAGCTTGGTGGGGCGGGGTTCCTACGAGCAGTACTTC. Translating it yields CASSLVGRGSYEQYF.

This clone was found a few times. This chain connects TRBV4-2 to TRBJ2-1, with TRBD2 matching over 9 bases. The junction had 5 bases not matched to a gene; V was cut back by 0 bases and J by 2 bases. The CDR3 extends over 17 amino acids. CDR1 and CDR2 (germline): LGHNA, YNFKEQ. CDR3 nucleotides: TGTGCCAGCAGCCAAGAAGCGGGCGGGGGGGCCTACAATGAGCAGTTCTTC. Translated: CASSQEAGGGAYNEQFF.